The clone carrying this TCR beta chain was seen more than once but under ten times. TCRdb ran MiXCR on the 5' RACE reads and lists one entry per CDR3 protein. The data contain roughly 220,000 distinct CDR3 sequences, roughly 10% of them singletons. This record comes from a study of T-cell memory formation after mild COVID-19. CDR1 and CDR2 from the germline V gene are LGHNA and YSLEER. V lost 2 bases and J lost 5, with 14 bases in between. This CDR3 contains 15 residues. The TCR sequence derives from a man aged 18 to 29 who had mild COVID-19 (a few samples of this study predate the infection). Cell type and time point are not known. The J gene is TRBJ2-3, the V gene TRBV4-3; D unresolved. The specimen sequenced was PBMCs or a T cell subset sorted from them (not recorded which). The CDR3 DNA sequence: TGCGCCAGCAGCCAACTCGTCGGAAGGAAAGATACGCAGTATTTT. It is translated as CASSQLVGRKDTQYF.